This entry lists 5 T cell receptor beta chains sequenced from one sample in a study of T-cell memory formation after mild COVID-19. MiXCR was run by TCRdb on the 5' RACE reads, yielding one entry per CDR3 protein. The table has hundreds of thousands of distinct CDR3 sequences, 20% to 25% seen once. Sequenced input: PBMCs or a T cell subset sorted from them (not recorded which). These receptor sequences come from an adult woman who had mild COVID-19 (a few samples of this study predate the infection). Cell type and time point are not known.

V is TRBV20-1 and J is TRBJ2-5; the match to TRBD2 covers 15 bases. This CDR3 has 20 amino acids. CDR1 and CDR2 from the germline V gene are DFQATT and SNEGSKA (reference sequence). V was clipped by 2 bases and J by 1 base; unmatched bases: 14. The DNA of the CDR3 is TGCAGTGCTAGACCCCTACTTCCCGGGACTAGCGGGAGGTCCCAAGAGACCCAGTACTTC. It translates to CSARPLLPGTSGRSQETQYF.

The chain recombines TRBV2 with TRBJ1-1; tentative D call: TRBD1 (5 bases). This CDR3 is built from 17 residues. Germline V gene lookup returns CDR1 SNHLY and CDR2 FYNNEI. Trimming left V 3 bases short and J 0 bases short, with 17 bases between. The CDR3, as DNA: TGTGCCAGCAGTGAGATAGGGGTAGCCGAGATGAACACTGAAGCTTTCTTT. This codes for CASSEIGVAEMNTEAFF.

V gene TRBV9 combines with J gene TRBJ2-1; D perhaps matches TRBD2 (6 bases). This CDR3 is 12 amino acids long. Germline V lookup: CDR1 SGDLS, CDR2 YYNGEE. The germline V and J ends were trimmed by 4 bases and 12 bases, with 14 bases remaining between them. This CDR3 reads CASSLVGGSQFF. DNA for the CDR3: TGTGCCAGCAGCCTAGTGGGGGGTTCGCAGTTCTTC.

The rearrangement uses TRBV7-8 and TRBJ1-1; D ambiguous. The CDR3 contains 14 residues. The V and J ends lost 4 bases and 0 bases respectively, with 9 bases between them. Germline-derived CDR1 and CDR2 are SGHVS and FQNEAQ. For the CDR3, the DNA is TGTGCCAGCAGCTCCTATTTCATGAACACTGAAGCTTTCTTT. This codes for CASSSYFMNTEAFF.

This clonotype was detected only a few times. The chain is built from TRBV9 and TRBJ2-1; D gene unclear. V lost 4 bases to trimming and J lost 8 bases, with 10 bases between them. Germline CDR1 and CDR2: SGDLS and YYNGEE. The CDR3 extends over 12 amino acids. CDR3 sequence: CASSPGLDEQFF. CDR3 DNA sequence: TGTGCCAGCAGCCCCGGATTGGATGAGCAGTTCTTC.